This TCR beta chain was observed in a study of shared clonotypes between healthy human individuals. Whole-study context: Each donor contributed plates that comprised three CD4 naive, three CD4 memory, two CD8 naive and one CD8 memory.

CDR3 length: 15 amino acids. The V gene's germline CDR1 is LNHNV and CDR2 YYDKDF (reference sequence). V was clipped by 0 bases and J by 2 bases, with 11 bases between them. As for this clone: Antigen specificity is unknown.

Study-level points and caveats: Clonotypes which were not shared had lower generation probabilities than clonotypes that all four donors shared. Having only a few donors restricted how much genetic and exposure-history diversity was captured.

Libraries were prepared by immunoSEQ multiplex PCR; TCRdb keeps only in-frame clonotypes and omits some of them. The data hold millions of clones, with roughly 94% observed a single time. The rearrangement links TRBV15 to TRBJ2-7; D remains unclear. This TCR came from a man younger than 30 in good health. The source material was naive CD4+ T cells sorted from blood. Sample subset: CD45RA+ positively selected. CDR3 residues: CATSRDNSSPYEQYF. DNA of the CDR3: TGTGCCACCAGCAGAGATAATTCATCGCCCTACGAGCAGTACTTC. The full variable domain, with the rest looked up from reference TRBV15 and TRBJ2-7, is DAMVIQNPRYQVTQFGKPVTLSCSQTLNHNVMYWYQQKSSQAPKLLFHYYDKDFNNEADTPDNFQSRRPNTSFCFLDIRSPGLGDTAMYLCATSRDNSSPYEQYFGPGTRLTVT.